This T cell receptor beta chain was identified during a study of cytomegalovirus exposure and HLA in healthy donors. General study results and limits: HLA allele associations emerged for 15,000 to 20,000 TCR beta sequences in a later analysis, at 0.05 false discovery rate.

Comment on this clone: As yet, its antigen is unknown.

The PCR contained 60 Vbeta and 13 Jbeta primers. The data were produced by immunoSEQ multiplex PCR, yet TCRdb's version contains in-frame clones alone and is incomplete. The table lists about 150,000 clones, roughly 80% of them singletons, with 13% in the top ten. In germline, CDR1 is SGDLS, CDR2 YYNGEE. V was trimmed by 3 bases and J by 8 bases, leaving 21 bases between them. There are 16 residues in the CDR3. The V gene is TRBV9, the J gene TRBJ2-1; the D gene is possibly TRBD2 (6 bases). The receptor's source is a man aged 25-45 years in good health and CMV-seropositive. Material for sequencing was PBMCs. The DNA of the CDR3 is TGTGCCAGCAGCGCGCCTCGGGGGATGGTCGCTTATGAGCAGTTCTTC. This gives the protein CASSAPRGMVAYEQFF.